This TCR beta chain originates from a study of cytomegalovirus exposure and HLA in healthy donors. General observations from the study: It was about 180 TCR beta chains that were listed as cytomegalovirus-associated. A missense variant in DCLRE1C was later tied to TCR beta V- and J-gene trimming.

Remarks on this clone: Antigen specificity is unknown.

The PCR made use of 60 Vbeta and 13 Jbeta primers. Libraries were prepared by immunoSEQ multiplex PCR; TCRdb keeps only in-frame clonotypes and omits some of them. The repertoire holds over 150,000 clones, with 78% as singletons. CDR3 length equals 17 residues. The V segment lost 4 bases and the J segment 6 bases; nucleotides outside the gene matches: 17. CDR1 SGDLS and CDR2 YYNGEE come from the germline V gene. The chain is built from TRBV9 and TRBJ2-7; 9 nucleotides align to TRBD2. The sequence derives from a woman between 45 and 65 years old in good health and CMV-seropositive. Material for sequencing was PBMCs. CDR3 DNA sequence: TGTGCCAGCAGCCCCACTGGGGGATCGGGACTAGCAAGCGAGCAGTACTTC. This gives the protein CASSPTGGSGLASEQYF.